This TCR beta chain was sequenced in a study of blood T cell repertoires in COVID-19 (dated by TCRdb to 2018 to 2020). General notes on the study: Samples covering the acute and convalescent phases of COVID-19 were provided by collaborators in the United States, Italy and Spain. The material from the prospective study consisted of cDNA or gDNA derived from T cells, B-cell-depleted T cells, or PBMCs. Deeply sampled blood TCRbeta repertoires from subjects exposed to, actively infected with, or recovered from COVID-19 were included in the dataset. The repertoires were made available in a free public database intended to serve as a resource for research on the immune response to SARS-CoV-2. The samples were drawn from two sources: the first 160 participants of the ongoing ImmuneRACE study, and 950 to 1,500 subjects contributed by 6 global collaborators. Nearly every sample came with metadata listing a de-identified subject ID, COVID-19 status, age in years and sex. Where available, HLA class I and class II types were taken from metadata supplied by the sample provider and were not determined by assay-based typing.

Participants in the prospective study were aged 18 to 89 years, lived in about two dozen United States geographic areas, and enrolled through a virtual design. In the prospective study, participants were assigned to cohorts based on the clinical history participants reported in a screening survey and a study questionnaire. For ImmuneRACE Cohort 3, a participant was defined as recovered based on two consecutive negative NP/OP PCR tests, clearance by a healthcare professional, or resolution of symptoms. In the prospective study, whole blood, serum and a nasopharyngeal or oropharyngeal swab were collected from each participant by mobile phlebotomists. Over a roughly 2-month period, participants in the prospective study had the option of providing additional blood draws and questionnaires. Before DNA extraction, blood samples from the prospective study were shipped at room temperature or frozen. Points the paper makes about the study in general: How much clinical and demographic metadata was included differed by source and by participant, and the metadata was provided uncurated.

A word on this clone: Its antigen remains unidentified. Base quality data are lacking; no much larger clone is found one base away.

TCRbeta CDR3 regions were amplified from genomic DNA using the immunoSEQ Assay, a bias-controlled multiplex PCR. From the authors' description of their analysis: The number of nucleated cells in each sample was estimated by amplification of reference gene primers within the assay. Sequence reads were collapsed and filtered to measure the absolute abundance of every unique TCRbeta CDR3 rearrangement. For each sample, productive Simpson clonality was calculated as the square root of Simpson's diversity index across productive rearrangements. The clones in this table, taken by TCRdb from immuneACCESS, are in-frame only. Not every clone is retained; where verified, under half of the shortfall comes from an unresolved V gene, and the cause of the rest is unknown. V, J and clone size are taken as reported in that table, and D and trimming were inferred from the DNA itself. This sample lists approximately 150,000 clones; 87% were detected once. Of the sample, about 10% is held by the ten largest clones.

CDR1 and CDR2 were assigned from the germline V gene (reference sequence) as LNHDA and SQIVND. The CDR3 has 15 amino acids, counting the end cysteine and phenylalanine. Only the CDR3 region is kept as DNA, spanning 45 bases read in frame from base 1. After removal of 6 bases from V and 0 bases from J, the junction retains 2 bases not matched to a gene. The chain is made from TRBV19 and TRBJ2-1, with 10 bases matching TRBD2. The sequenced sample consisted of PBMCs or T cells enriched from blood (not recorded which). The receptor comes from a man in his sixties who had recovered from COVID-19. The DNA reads TGTGCCAGTAGACTAGCGGGAAGCTCCTACAATGAGCAGTTCTTC. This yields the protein CASRLAGSSYNEQFF.